The clone carrying this T cell receptor (beta chain) came up a few times. The authors' processing: The assay estimated nucleated cells by amplifying reference gene primers. Some clones are missing from TCRdb's copy, which holds only in-frame ones; the method was immunoSEQ multiplex PCR. From that table come the V and J calls and clone size; the DNA was used to work out D and trimming. The data hold 150,000 to 200,000 clones, with 86% observed a single time. The sample belongs to a study of blood T cell repertoires in COVID-19. Study in general: Sites in the United States, Italy and Spain provided acute and convalescent COVID-19 samples. T cells, B-cell-depleted T cells, or PBMCs supplied cDNA or gDNA.

This CDR3 comprises 13 residues. Germline values: CDR1 MNHEY, CDR2 SVGEGT. Trimming removed 5 bases at V and 5 bases at J, with 12 bases between. V is TRBV6-2 or TRBV6-3 and J is TRBJ1-2; no reliable D call. The sample taken for sequencing was peripheral blood. The sequence was collected from a man aged 50-59 years with active or convalescent COVID-19. CDR3 bases: TGTGCCAGCAGTCGGTCCCCCGAATATGGCTACACCTTC. It specifies CASSRSPEYGYTF.